This TCR beta chain was sequenced for a study of T cell responses to AZD1222 COVID-19 vaccine. Study-wide context: Pooling covered second doses at about 4 or about 12 weeks.

Produced via immunoSEQ multiplex PCR; TCRdb's table is partial and in-frame only. The sample holds about 210,000 clones, around 94% seen once. Study results and caveats: Mostly white British, mostly female donors; authors suggested clonal diversity may be underestimated.

About this clone itself: Its antigen is as yet unknown.

The clonotype originates from an adult in good health. The source material was peripheral blood, sampled on day 0 of AZD1222 vaccination.

CDR3 protein: CASSLGSFARDSNQPQHF. The DNA for the CDR3 is TGTGCCAGCAGCTTAGGAAGTTTCGCCCGGGACAGTAATCAGCCCCAGCATTTT. V and J are TRBV7-8 and TRBJ1-5; TRBD1 matches at 7 bases. V was clipped by 1 base and J by 4 bases; unmatched bases: 13. This CDR3 has 18 residues. From germline, CDR1 is SGHVS and CDR2 FQNEAQ.